This T cell receptor beta chain was captured in a study of blood T cell repertoires in COVID-19. V lost 5 bases and J 1 base, leaving 13 bases between the germline ends. From germline, CDR1 is SEHNR and CDR2 FQNEAQ (reference sequence). The CDR3 covers 15 residues. Clones were sequenced by immunoSEQ multiplex PCR, and TCRdb holds only the in-frame ones, with some missing. The data contain tens of thousands of clones, about 85% of them singletons. The V call is TRBV7-9, the J call TRBJ2-3; perhaps TRBD1 as D (5 bases). Sequenced: peripheral blood. The clonotype was recovered from a man aged 60 to 69 with acute or convalescent COVID-19. Here the CDR3 reads CASSLGPAGTDTQYF. DNA of the CDR3: TGTGCCAGCAGCCTGGGGCCCGCGGGCACAGATACGCAGTATTTT.